This TCR beta chain was captured by sequencing in a study of somatic mutations in cytotoxic T cells in rheumatoid arthritis. Study conclusions and caveats: The antigen targets of the expanded CD8+ clones were unknown. Significant differences in CD8+ T-cell clonality were not found between rheumatoid arthritis patients and healthy controls (age-matched).

The data were produced by immunoSEQ multiplex PCR, yet TCRdb's version contains in-frame clones alone and is incomplete. The repertoire consists of under 20,000 clones, with around 80% occurring once and the leading ten covering 28%. About this clone itself: The antigen remains unidentified.

This CDR3 region has 14 residues. The V and J ends lost 1 base and 6 bases respectively, with 10 bases between them. Germline CDR1 MNHNY, CDR2 SVGAGI (reference sequence). The study pulled out CD4+ and CD8+ cells with positive magnetic bead selection and then checked their purity by flow cytometry. The rearrangement uses TRBV6-6 and TRBJ1-5, with D maybe TRBD1 (6 bases). Sequencing was done on a sample of CD8+ T cells sorted from blood. The sequence was collected from an adult with rheumatoid arthritis. The CDR3 nucleotides are TGTGCCAGCAGTTACTACAGGGTCGGTCAGCCCCAGCATTTT. It encodes CASSYYRVGQPQHF.